The 26 T cell receptor beta chains in this list originate from one sample, sequenced in a study of regulatory T cells in long-lasting Graves disease. The time point was: newly diagnosed GD, antithyroid drugs for less than 3 months. Making the TCR library involved RNA that had been extracted from PBMCs. Building the TCR beta libraries relied on iRepertoire HTBI primers, and CDR3 regions underwent Arm-PCR. Each CDR3 protein is one row after TCRdb ran MiXCR on the multiplex PCR reads. The sample includes approximately 460,000 distinct CDR3 sequences, 16% of them seen just once. These data also featured in a second study, about T cells in Graves' hyperthyroidism and ophthalmopathy.

Specimen: peripheral blood mononuclear cells (PBMCs), collected at new diagnosis, from a patient treated with antithyroid drugs. The source is a woman aged 30 to 39 with Graves disease.

Points on this clonotype: A much more abundant neighbour one base away suggests this may be a read error. This chain uses TRBV7-9 with TRBJ2-1; 7 positions agree with TRBD1. The CDR3 has 14 amino acids. Germline V gives CDR1 SEHNR, CDR2 FQNEAQ (reference sequence). After removal of 4 bases from V and 10 bases from J, the junction contained 10 bases not matched to a gene. CDR3 residues: CASSYPGQSYEQFF. In DNA form, the CDR3 reads TGTGCCAGCAGCTACCCGGGACAGTCCTACGAGCAGTTCTTC.

This clonotype appeared a few times. The chain employs TRBV7-2 and TRBJ2-5, with 7 bases identical to TRBD2. The germline V gene encodes CDR1 SGHTA and CDR2 FQGNSA. V shed 5 bases and J 9 bases; nucleotides not matched to a gene: 6. This CDR3 has 12 amino acids. CDR3 region: CASSSGTAAQYF. The CDR3 nucleotides are TGTGCCAGCAGCAGCGGGACCGCGGCCCAGTACTTC. The entire variable domain, with the rest obtained from reference TRBV7-2 and TRBJ2-5, is as follows: GAGVSQSPSNKVTEKGKDVELRCDPISGHTALYWYRQSLGQGLEFLIYFQGNSAPDKSGLPSDRFSAERTGGSVSTLTIQRTQQEDSAVYLCASSSGTAAQYFGPGTRLLVL.

This clonotype came up many times. The chain joins TRBV18 to TRBJ1-2; 7 nucleotides agree with TRBD1. With V trimmed by 6 bases and J by 4 bases, 11 bases remained unmatched. In germline, CDR1 is KGHSH, CDR2 LQKENI. This CDR3 has 15 amino acids. Here the CDR3 reads CASSLGQAQTYGYTF. The CDR3 DNA is TGTGCCAGCTCCCTCGGACAGGCCCAAACCTATGGCTACACCTTC.

This chain's CDR3 is CASSLGGSGSTSEQYF. The CDR3 nucleotides are TGTGCCAGCAGCTTAGGTGGTAGCGGGAGCACGAGCGAGCAGTACTTC. The gene calls are TRBV11-3 and TRBJ2-7; 9 bases agree with TRBD2. The CDR3 sequence is 16 residues long. Germline V gene lookup returns CDR1 SGHNT and CDR2 YENEEA. The junction had 10 bases not matched to a gene; V was cut back by 1 base and J by 6 bases.

The chain uses TRBV5-5 and TRBJ2-1, with D tentatively TRBD1 or TRBD2 (5 bases each). V was clipped by 6 bases and J by 8 bases, with 24 bases between them. Germline lookup yields CDR1 SGHKS and CDR2 YYEKEE (reference sequence). There are 16 residues in the CDR3. As DNA, the CDR3 is TGTGCCAGCACCACCCAGCCGGGACGGGTCCTCGATGAGCAGTTCTTC. Its translation: CASTTQPGRVLDEQFF.

As concerns this clonotype: Just one base apart from a much larger clone, this may be a read error. The chain links TRBV7-3 to TRBJ2-7; 8 bases match TRBD1. The DNA end is more similar to TRBJ2-1, so the J call may be wrong. The CDR3 sequence is 15 residues long. Germline values: CDR1 SGHTA, CDR2 FQGTGA. CDR3 DNA: TGTGCCAGCAGCTTAACCGGGACAGGTATCTACGAGCAGTTCTTC. Its translation is CASSLTGTGIYEQFF.

As regards this clonotype: A read error is possible here, since a much larger clone lies one base away. The chain uses TRBV7-2 and TRBJ1-3, with a possible D match to TRBD1 (5 bases). The CDR3 is made up of 15 amino acids. Trimming removed 5 bases from V and 6 bases from J, with 17 bases in between. Germline V gives CDR1 SGHTA, CDR2 FQGNSA. The CDR3 DNA reads TGTGCCAGCAGCCAGAGGGGCGCGGATGAAAACACCATATATTTT. Amino acids: CASSQRGADENTIYF.

The J gene is TRBJ2-1, the V gene TRBV29-1, with 16 bases fitting TRBD2. The germline gives CDR1 SQVTM, CDR2 ANQGSEA. The CDR3 loop spans 16 amino acids. The CDR3 spells CSAGGTSGRAEDEQFF. The CDR3 bases are TGCAGTGCCGGGGGGACTAGCGGGAGGGCCGAGGATGAGCAGTTCTTC.

This clonotype showed up just once. Since a much larger clone is just one base distant, this may be a read error. This chain uses TRBV20-1 with TRBJ2-1; perhaps D is TRBD1 or TRBD2 (5 bases each). CDR3 size: 13 residues. Germline V lookup: CDR1 DFQATT, CDR2 SNEGSKA (reference sequence). The CDR3 nucleotides read TGCAGTGCCCGAGGGGAAACGGGTAATGAGCAGTGCTTC. Translation gives CSARGETGNEQCF.

A word on this clonotype: A much larger clone differs from this one at a single base, so this may be a read error. The chain recombines TRBV7-8 with TRBJ2-1; 12 bases are shared with TRBD2. This CDR3 is 16 amino acids long. V was clipped by 3 bases and J by 10 bases; unmatched bases: 10. From germline, CDR1 is SGHVS and CDR2 FQNEAQ. DNA for the CDR3: TGTGCCAGCAGCTTCGGCCGACTAGCGGGAGTGCACGAGCAGTTCTTC. It is translated as CASSFGRLAGVHEQFF. The full variable domain, with the rest looked up from reference TRBV7-8 and TRBJ2-1, is GAGVSQSPRYKVAKRGQDVALRCDPISGHVSLFWYQQALGQGPEFLTYFQNEAQLDKSGLPSDRFFAERPEGSVSTLKIQRTQQEDSAVYLCASSFGRLAGVHEQFFGPGTRLTVL.

This clonotype was observed many times. V and J are TRBV28 and TRBJ2-7, with 9 nucleotides matching TRBD2. Trimming took 6 bases from V and 3 from J; bases not matched to a gene: 6. This CDR3 has 14 amino acids. Germline values: CDR1 MDHEN, CDR2 SYDVKM. In DNA, the CDR3 is TGTGCCAGCAGGTCACTTAGCGGGAGCTACGAGCAGTACTTC. Translated: CASRSLSGSYEQYF.

In this sample, this clonotype turned up many times. This rearrangement joins TRBV6-2 or TRBV6-3 to TRBJ1-5; no reliable D call. The CDR3 is 16 residues long. The germline CDR1 and CDR2 sequences are MNHEY and SVGEGT. Between the trimmed V and J ends, which lost 5 bases and 0 bases, there was a span of 14 bases. The CDR3 nucleotides read TGTGCCAGCAGTCCCACCGGCATGTATAGCAATCAGCCCCAGCATTTT. It specifies CASSPTGMYSNQPQHF.

As for this clonotype: This is likely an artifact of a read error, given a far larger clone one base away. This likely comes from a read error, as the CDR3 has no conserved phenylalanine or tryptophan at its end. The V gene is TRBV11-1, the J gene TRBJ2-5, with 8 bases identical to TRBD2. The DNA end is a closer match to TRBJ2-1, so the J assignment may be wrong. Per the germline V gene, CDR1 is SGHAT and CDR2 is FQDESV (reference sequence). The CDR3 loop spans 17 amino acids. The CDR3 DNA sequence: TGTGCCAGCAGCTTCACGGAGCGGGAGACCCCGTACAATGAGCAGTTCTCC. Protein: CASSFTERETPYNEQFS.

This clonotype occurred many times. The chain carries TRBV27 and TRBJ2-7; tentative D call: TRBD1 (6 bases). The germline gives CDR1 MNHEY, CDR2 SMNVEV (reference sequence). Trimming pared 3 bases from V and 1 base from J, leaving 19 bases between. The CDR3 contains 17 residues. CDR3 protein: CASSFLDRSYHSYEQYF. DNA for the CDR3: TGTGCCAGCAGTTTTCTGGACAGATCCTATCATTCCTACGAGCAGTACTTC.

In its sample, this clonotype was seen a few times. The chain couples TRBV5-6 to TRBJ1-1; D unresolved. V dropped 5 bases and J dropped 1 base, with 9 bases sitting between them. CDR1 and CDR2 (germline): SGHDT, YYEEEE. This CDR3 is 13 amino acids long. The CDR3 bases are TGTGCCAGCAGTGGAGGTTCGAACACTGAAGCTTTCTTT. Amino acid sequence: CASSGGSNTEAFF.

This clonotype was picked up many times. CDR3 in amino acids: CASSLKGSGRQSMYNEQFF. CDR3 sequence (DNA): TGTGCCAGCAGCTTAAAAGGTAGCGGGAGGCAGTCGATGTACAATGAGCAGTTCTTC. V gene TRBV11-2 combines with J gene TRBJ2-1; 10 bases are shared with TRBD2. The CDR3 covers 19 residues. CDR1 and CDR2 (germline): SGHAT, FQNNGV. V was clipped by 2 bases and J by 4 bases; unmatched bases: 14. The full variable domain, its missing parts supplied by reference TRBV11-2 and TRBJ2-1, is EAGVAQSPRYKIIEKRQSVAFWCNPISGHATLYWYQQILGQGPKLLIQFQNNGVVDDSQLPKDRFSAERLKGVDSTLKIQPAKLEDSAVYLCASSLKGSGRQSMYNEQFFGPGTRLTVL.

This clonotype was detected a few times. With a much larger clone just one base away, this may be a read error. CDR3 loop: CASGLVMDSETQYF. The CDR3 bases are TGTGCCAGCGGCTTAGTAATGGACAGCGAAACGCAGTATTTT. The rearrangement links TRBV7-2 to TRBJ2-3; D may be TRBD1 (6 bases). Germline CDR1 reads SGHTA; CDR2 reads FQGNSA. The CDR3 is 14 amino acids.

In this sample, this clonotype turned up a few times. The rearrangement uses TRBV6-2 or TRBV6-3 and TRBJ2-2, with D perhaps TRBD2 (6 bases). The germline V gene has CDR1 MNHEY and CDR2 SVGEGT. CDR3 length equals 13 residues. V gave up 7 bases and J gave up 7 bases, with 13 bases separating them. Written as DNA, the CDR3 is TGTGCCAGCAACCATGGGGGAGGCGGGGAGCTGTTTTTT. It yields the protein CASNHGGGGELFF.

V gene TRBV7-2 combines with J gene TRBJ1-2; D remains unclear. This CDR3 spans 13 amino acids. In germline, CDR1 is SGHTA, CDR2 FQGNSA. V gave up 1 base and J gave up 8 bases, with 11 bases separating them. The CDR3 coding sequence is TGTGCCAGCAGCTTAGGGTGGAGGGAAGGCTACACCTTC. The encoded protein is CASSLGWREGYTF.

This clonotype was counted at least ten times. This chain links TRBV28 with TRBJ2-3; 8 nucleotides agree with TRBD1. Germline CDR1 MDHEN, CDR2 SYDVKM. After removal of 2 bases from V and 2 bases from J, the junction contained 6 bases not matched to a gene. The CDR3 totals 16 residues. CDR3 sequence (DNA): TGTGCCAGCAGTTTAATCGGGACAGGCAACACAGATACGCAGTATTTT. It yields the protein CASSLIGTGNTDTQYF.

This clonotype was observed many times. The rearrangement joins TRBV27 to TRBJ2-7; D gene unclear. This CDR3 is 13 amino acids long. The V end lost 3 bases, the J end lost 2 bases, and 8 bases lay between the germline ends. The V gene's germline CDR1 is MNHEY and CDR2 SMNVEV (reference sequence). CDR3 bases: TGTGCCAGCAGTTTGCACAGAGCCTACGAGCAGTACTTC. It encodes CASSLHRAYEQYF.

There are many counts of this clonotype. The DNA of the CDR3 is TGTGCCAGCAGTTTCCAACACCTCTACGAGCAGTACTTC. It yields the protein CASSFQHLYEQYF. This chain joins TRBV28 and TRBJ2-7; no definite D call. Germline V gene lookup returns CDR1 MDHEN and CDR2 SYDVKM. The ends were cut back, 3 bases at V and 3 bases at J, with 9 bases in the middle. The CDR3 loop spans 13 amino acids.

About this clonotype: A far larger clone differs by one base, so this is likely a read error. The chain couples TRBV27 to TRBJ2-3; D is possibly TRBD1 (6 bases). The CDR3 is made up of 15 amino acids. Looked up from germline, CDR1 is MNHEY and CDR2 is SMNVEV (reference sequence). The CDR3 DNA is TGTGCCAGCAGTGGGGGCGGCCCTAGCACAGGTACGCAGTATTTT. As protein: CASSGGGPSTGTQYF.

This clonotype was detected many times. This chain links TRBV5-6 with TRBJ1-4; D is perhaps TRBD1 (5 bases). In germline, CDR1 is SGHDT, CDR2 YYEEEE. Trimming cost V 5 bases and J 10 bases, with 15 bases left between them. CDR3 length equals 13 residues. The CDR3 coding sequence is TGTGCCAGCAGAAGTTCGGGACGAGCAAAACTGTTTTTT. This sequence encodes CASRSSGRAKLFF.

This clonotype was seen many times. The chain employs TRBV27 and TRBJ1-2, with D tentatively TRBD1 (5 bases). The CDR3 is 13 amino acids. Germline loops: CDR1 MNHEY, CDR2 SMNVEV (reference sequence). V was cut by 6 bases and J by 3 bases, with 11 bases left in between. CDR3 region: CASRTGTDYGYTF. In nucleotides, the CDR3 is TGTGCCAGCAGGACCGGGACGGACTATGGCTACACCTTC.

This clonotype was seen a few times. The chain links TRBV30 to TRBJ2-7; no definite D call. The V gene lost 2 bases and the J gene lost 3 bases, with 17 bases spanning the gap. Germline values: CDR1 GTSNPN, CDR2 SVGIG (reference sequence). This CDR3 has 15 residues. The CDR3: CAWSLRPPAYYEQYF. In nucleotides, the CDR3 is TGTGCCTGGAGTTTAAGACCCCCGGCATACTACGAGCAGTACTTC.